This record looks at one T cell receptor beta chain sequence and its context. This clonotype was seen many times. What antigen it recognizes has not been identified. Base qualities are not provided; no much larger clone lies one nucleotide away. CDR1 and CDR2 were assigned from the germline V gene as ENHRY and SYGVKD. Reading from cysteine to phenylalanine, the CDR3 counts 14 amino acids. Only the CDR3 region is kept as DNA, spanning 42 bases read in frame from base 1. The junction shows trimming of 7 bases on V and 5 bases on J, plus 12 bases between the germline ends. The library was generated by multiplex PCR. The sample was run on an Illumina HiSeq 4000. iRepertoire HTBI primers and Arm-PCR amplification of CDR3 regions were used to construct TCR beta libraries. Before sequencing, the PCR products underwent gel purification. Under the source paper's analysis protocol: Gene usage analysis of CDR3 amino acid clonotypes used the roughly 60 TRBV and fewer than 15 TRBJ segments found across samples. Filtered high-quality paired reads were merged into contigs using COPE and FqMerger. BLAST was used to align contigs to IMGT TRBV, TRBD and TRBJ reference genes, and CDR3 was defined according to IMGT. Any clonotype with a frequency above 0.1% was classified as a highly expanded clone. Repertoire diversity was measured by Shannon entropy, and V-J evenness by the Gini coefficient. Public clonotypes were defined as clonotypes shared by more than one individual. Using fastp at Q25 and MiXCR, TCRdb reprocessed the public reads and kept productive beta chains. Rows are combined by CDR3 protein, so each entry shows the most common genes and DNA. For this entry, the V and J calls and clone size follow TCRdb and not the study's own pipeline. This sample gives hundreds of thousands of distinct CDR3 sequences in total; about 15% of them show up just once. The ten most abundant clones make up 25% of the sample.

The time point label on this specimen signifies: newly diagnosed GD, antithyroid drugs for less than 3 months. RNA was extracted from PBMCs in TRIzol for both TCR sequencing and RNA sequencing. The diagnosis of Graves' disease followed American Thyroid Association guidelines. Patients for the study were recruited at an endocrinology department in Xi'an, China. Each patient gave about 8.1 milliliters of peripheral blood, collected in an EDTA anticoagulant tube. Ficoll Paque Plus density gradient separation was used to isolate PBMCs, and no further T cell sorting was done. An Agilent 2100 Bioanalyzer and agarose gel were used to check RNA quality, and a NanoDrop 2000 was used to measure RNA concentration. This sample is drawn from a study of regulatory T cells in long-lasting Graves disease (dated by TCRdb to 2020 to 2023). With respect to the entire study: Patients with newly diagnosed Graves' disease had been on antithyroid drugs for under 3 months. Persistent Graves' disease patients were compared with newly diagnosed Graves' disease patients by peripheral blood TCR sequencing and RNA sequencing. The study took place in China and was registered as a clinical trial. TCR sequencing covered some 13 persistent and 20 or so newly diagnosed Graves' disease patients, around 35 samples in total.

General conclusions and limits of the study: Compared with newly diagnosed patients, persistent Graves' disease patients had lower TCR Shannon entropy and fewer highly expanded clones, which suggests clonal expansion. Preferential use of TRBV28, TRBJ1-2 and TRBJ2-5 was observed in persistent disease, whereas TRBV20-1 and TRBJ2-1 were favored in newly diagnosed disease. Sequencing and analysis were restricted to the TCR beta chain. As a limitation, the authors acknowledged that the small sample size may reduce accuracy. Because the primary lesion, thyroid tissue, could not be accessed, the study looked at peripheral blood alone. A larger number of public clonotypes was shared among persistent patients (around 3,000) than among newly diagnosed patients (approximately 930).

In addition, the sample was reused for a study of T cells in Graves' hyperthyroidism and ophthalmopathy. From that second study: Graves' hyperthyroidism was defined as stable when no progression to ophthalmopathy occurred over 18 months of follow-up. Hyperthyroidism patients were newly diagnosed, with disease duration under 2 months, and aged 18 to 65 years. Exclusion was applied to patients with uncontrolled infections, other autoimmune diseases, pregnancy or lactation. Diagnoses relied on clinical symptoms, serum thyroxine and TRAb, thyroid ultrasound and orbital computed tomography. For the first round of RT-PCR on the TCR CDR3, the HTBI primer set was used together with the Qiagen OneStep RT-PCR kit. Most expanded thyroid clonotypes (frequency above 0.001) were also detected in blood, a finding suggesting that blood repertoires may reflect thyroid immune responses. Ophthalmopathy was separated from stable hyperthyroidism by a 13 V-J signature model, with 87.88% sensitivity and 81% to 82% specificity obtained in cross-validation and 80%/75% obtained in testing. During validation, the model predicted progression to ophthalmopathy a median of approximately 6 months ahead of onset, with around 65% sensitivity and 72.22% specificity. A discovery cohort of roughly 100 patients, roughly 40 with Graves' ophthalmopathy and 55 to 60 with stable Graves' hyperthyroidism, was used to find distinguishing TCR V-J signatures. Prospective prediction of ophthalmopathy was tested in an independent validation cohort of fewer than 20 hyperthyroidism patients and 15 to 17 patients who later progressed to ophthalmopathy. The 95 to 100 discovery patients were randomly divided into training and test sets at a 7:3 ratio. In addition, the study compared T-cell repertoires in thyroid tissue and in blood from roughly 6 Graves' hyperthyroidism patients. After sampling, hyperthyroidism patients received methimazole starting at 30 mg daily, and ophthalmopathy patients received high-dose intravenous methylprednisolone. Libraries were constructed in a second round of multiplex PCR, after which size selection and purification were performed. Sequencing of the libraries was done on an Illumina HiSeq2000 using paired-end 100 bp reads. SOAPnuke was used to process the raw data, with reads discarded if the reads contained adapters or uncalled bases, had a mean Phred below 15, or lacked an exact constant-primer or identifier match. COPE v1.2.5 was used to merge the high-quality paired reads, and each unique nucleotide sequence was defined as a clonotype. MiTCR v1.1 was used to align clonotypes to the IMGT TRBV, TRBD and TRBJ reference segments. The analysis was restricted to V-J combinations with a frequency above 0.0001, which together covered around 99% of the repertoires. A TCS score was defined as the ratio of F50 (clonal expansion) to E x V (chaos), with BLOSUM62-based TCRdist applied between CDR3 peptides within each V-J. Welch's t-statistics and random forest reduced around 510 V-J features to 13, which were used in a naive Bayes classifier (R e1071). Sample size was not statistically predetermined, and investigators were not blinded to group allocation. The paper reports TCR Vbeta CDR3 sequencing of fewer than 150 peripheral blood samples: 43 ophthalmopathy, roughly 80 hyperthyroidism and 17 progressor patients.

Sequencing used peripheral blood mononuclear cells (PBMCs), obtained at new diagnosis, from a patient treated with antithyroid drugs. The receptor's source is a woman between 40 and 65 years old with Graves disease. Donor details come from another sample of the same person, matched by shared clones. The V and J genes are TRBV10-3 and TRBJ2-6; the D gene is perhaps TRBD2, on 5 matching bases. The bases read TGTGCCATCACGAAAGGGAGTCGGGCCAACGTCCTGACTTTC. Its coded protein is CAITKGSRANVLTF.